Described below is a single T cell receptor beta chain sequence and its context. Its antigen is not known. V shed 0 bases, J shed 5 bases, and the junction held 3 bases outside the gene matches. From germline, CDR1 is LNHNV and CDR2 YYDKDF (reference sequence). This CDR3 is 15 amino acids long. This sample was included in a study of cytomegalovirus exposure and HLA in healthy donors. Study-level findings and limits: The tendency of first-cohort TCR clusters to co-occur in the roughly 130 validation repertoires emerged from a later analysis.

Using immunoSEQ multiplex PCR, the repertoire was profiled, and TCRdb retains in-frame clones only, with some absent. Among under 250,000 clones listed, over 80% were seen once. Specimen: PBMCs. The TCR comes from a woman under 30 in good health and CMV-seronegative. The V and J genes are TRBV15 and TRBJ1-4; 7 nucleotides align to TRBD1. CDR3 loop: CATSRDLTGNEKLFF. The CDR3, as DNA: TGTGCCACCAGCAGAGATCTGACAGGGAATGAAAAACTGTTTTTT.